This T cell receptor beta chain came from a study of shared clonotypes between healthy human individuals. Study-level background: Aged between 18 and 49, the donors were a couple of women and three men.

Whole-study findings and limits: Limitation of the genetic and exposure-history diversity represented came from the few donors.

CD45RO-negative, CCR7-positively selected cells formed the naive CD8 fraction, excluding terminally differentiated effector memory CD45RA+ cells. Caucasian adults living in Nashville, Tennessee, provided all samples. This clone has only one observation. Its antigen is unidentified. CDR3 length: 15 amino acids. The V and J ends lost 3 bases and 3 bases, in that order; junction bases with no gene match: 5. In germline, CDR1 is KGHSH, CDR2 LQKENI. An assay was performed, and its level was deep. Method: immunoSEQ multiplex PCR; TCRdb's copy keeps in-frame clones and lacks some. The sample has around 640,000 clones, 95% to 97% seen once.

The sequence derives from a woman aged 25 to 45 in good health. The sample comprised naive CD8+ T cells sorted from blood. The chain combines TRBV18 with TRBJ2-7, with 10 bases identical to TRBD1. CDR3 sequence (DNA): TGTGCCAGCTCACCGGACAGGGGGGAAGGCTACGAGCAGTACTTC. Translation gives CASSPDRGEGYEQYF. The full variable domain, its missing parts supplied by reference TRBV18 and TRBJ2-7, is NAGVMQNPRHLVRRRGQEARLRCSPMKGHSHVYWYRQLPEEGLKFMVYLQKENIIDESGMPKERFSAEFPKEGPSILRIQQVVRGDSAAYFCASSPDRGEGYEQYFGPGTRLTVT.